These 11 T cell receptor beta chains were sequenced from one sample in a study of blood T cell repertoires in COVID-19. Data came from immunoSEQ multiplex PCR; TCRdb stores just in-frame clones and leaves some out. This table has over 150,000 clones, around 80% appearing once. The sample was PBMCs or T cells enriched from blood (not recorded which). The receptors here all came from a man aged 50 to 60 who had recovered from COVID-19.

In DNA form, the CDR3 reads TGTGCCAGCAGCACGCGTGGGACAGCTAGCACAGATACGCAGTATTTT. As protein: CASSTRGTASTDTQYF. The chain uses TRBV9 and TRBJ2-3, with TRBD1 matching over 7 bases. V gave up 4 bases and J gave up 0 bases; unmatched junction bases: 8. There are 16 residues in the CDR3. Per germline, CDR1 SGDLS and CDR2 YYNGEE. The whole variable domain, remainder taken from reference TRBV9 and TRBJ2-3, is DSGVTQTPKHLITATGQRVTLRCSPRSGDLSVYWYQQSLDQGLQFLIQYYNGEERAKGNILERFSAQQFPDLHSELNLSSLELGDSALYFCASSTRGTASTDTQYFGPGTRLTVL.

This clone has just a few counts. The CDR3 bases are TGTGCCAGCAGTGAATGGGGGCCCAGCTCTGGAAACACCATATATTTT. Translation gives CASSEWGPSSGNTIYF. The rearrangement uses TRBV2 and TRBJ1-3; tentatively, D is TRBD1 (6 bases). Germline V CDR1 and CDR2: SNHLY, FYNNEI. Between the trimmed V and J ends, which lost 2 bases and 0 bases, there was a span of 11 bases. The CDR3 contains 16 residues.

The chain employs TRBV24-1 and TRBJ2-2; a weak D match, TRBD1 (5 bases). V was cut by 4 bases and J by 1 base, with 12 bases left in between. Germline V lookup: CDR1 KGHDR, CDR2 SFDVKD. The CDR3 contains 16 residues. CDR3 amino acids: CATSDAGQGNTGELFF. The CDR3 DNA is TGTGCCACCAGTGACGCTGGGCAGGGGAACACCGGGGAGCTGTTTTTT.

The rearrangement joins TRBV6-1 to TRBJ2-3, with 15 bases matching TRBD2. The CDR3 consists of 17 residues. With V trimmed by 1 base and J by 4 bases, 3 bases remained unmatched. CDR1 and CDR2 (germline): MNHNS, SASEGT. CDR3 in DNA: TGTGCCAGCAGTGAAGGGACTAGCGGGGGGGCTTCAGATACGCAGTATTTT. It specifies CASSEGTSGGASDTQYF.

The V and J genes are TRBV7-7 and TRBJ2-3, with TRBD2 matching over 11 bases. The V segment lost 4 bases and the J segment 4 bases; nucleotides outside the gene matches: 4. This CDR3 comprises 15 residues. Germline CDR1 and CDR2: SSHAT and FNYEAQ (reference sequence). CDR3 sequence: CASSYSGGAADTQYF. For the CDR3, the DNA is TGTGCCAGCAGCTATAGCGGGGGGGCGGCAGATACGCAGTATTTT.

V gene TRBV29-1 combines with J gene TRBJ1-2; D unresolved. CDR3 length: 12 amino acids. CDR1 and CDR2 (germline): SQVTM, ANQGSEA. Trimming cost V 4 bases and J 2 bases, with 8 bases left between them. CDR3 DNA: TGCAGCGTTGTTGGCCAAAACTATGGCTACACCTTC. Its protein product is CSVVGQNYGYTF.

The rearrangement links TRBV4-1 to TRBJ1-6, with D possibly TRBD1 on 6 matching bases. V was clipped by 6 bases and J by 0 bases, with 12 bases between them. The CDR3 is made up of 16 amino acids. CDR1 and CDR2 from the germline V gene are MGHRA and YSYEKL. The DNA for the CDR3 is TGCGCCAGCAGTCGGACAGAGAGCTCCTATAATTCACCCCTCCACTTT. Its translation: CASSRTESSYNSPLHF.

The chain joins TRBV7-3 to TRBJ2-2; maybe TRBD2 (5 bases). From germline, CDR1 is SGHTA and CDR2 FQGTGA. Deletions cut 5 bases from V and 3 bases from J, with 7 bases between. This CDR3 has 13 residues. CDR3 in DNA: TGTGCCAGCAGCCGGGGATACACCGGGGAGCTGTTTTTT. This sequence encodes CASSRGYTGELFF. Using reference TRBV7-3 and TRBJ2-2 for the parts outside the CDR3, the full variable domain is GAGVSQTPSNKVTEKGKYVELRCDPISGHTALYWYRQSLGQGPEFLIYFQGTGAADDSGLPNDRFFAVRPEGSVSTLKIQRTERGDSAVYLCASSRGYTGELFFGEGSRLTVL.

The rearrangement uses TRBV6-5 and TRBJ1-1, with D perhaps TRBD1 (6 bases). Germline V gene sequence: CDR1 MNHEY, CDR2 SVGAGI. There are 14 residues in the CDR3. Trimming stripped 3 bases from V and 3 bases from J, with 11 bases between. CDR3 amino acids: CASSYSTGHTEAFF. CDR3 DNA sequence: TGTGCCAGCAGTTATAGTACAGGGCACACTGAAGCTTTCTTT.

The chain has TRBV7-9 and TRBJ2-7; 10 bases line up with TRBD1. CDR1 SEHNR and CDR2 FQNEAQ come from the germline V gene (reference sequence). The ends lost 2 bases at V and 5 bases at J; junction bases unmatched: 6. The CDR3 is 15 amino acids. The CDR3 bases are TGTGCCAGCAGCTTAACCGGGACAGGGGAACACGAGCAGTACTTC. Encoded protein: CASSLTGTGEHEQYF.

The chain couples TRBV4-3 to TRBJ1-5; weak D call: TRBD1 (5 bases). Trimming removed 0 bases from V and 7 bases from J, with 16 bases in between. CDR1 and CDR2 from the germline V gene are LGHNA and YSLEER. This CDR3 has 16 residues. The CDR3: CASSQDSSRVGQPQHF. The CDR3 coding sequence is TGCGCCAGCAGCCAAGATTCCTCCAGGGTGGGGCAGCCCCAGCATTTT.